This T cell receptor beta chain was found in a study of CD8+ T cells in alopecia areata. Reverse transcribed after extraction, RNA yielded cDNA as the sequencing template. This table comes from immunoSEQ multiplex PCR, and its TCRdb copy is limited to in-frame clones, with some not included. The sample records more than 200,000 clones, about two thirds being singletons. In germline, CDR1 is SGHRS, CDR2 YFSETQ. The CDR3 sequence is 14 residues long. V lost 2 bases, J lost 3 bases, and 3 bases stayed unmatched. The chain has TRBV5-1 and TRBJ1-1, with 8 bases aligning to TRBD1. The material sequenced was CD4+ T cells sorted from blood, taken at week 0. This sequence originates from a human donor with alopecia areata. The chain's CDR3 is CASSFDRGDTEAFF. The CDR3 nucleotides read TGCGCCAGCAGCTTTGACAGGGGAGACACTGAAGCTTTCTTT.